Detailed here is one TCR beta chain. The antigen is not known. The data are from a study of cytomegalovirus exposure and HLA in healthy donors. Overall study findings and caveats: Immune exposure information comprised only CMV serostatus.

PCR was performed using 60 Vbeta and 13 Jbeta primers. Data came from immunoSEQ multiplex PCR; TCRdb stores just in-frame clones and leaves some out. The sample has 150,000 or so clones; approximately 84% are singletons. The CDR3 runs 15 residues. V lost 4 bases and J lost 4, with 16 bases in between. Germline CDR1 MDHEN, CDR2 SYDVKM. The source material was PBMCs. J is TRBJ1-2 and V is TRBV28; tentatively, D is TRBD1 (5 bases). This TCR was sampled from a man aged 25 to 45 in good health and CMV-seropositive. CDR3 DNA: TGTGCCAGCAGTTCCCGGGGGACTTACGCCTATGGCTACACCTTC. It encodes CASSSRGTYAYGYTF.